These T cell receptor beta chains were read from a single sample in a study of blood T cell repertoires in COVID-19. Profiling relied on immunoSEQ multiplex PCR, and the TCRdb table lists in-frame clones only, not all of them. The repertoire holds a few hundred thousand clones, with 65% to 90% as singletons. Sequences were obtained from PBMCs or T cells enriched from blood (not recorded which). The receptor set was obtained from a man in his thirties or forties who had recovered from COVID-19. Both conserved end residues are trimmed from each CDR3. The D gene is left open where the match is weak.

TRBJ1-1 | TRBV7-9 | - | ASSSGQLNTEAF
TRBJ2-7 | TRBV27 | - | ASSTSGSYEQY
TRBJ2-5 | TRBV2 | - | ASSEAPTGQETQY
TRBJ1-2 | TRBV27 | TRBD1 | ASRILGQRENYGYT
TRBJ2-2 | TRBV27 | - | ASSLQGTGELF
TRBJ2-3 | TRBV5-1 | TRBD2 | ASSSRGTRGDTQY
TRBJ1-4 | TRBV11-2 | - | ASSSQLGEKLF
TRBJ1-1 | TRBV28 | - | ASSPYVNQAF
TRBJ1-3 | TRBV7-8 | TRBD1 | ASSFLGKTGGSGNTIY
TRBJ2-7 | TRBV7-2 | TRBD2 | ASSAGVYEQY
TRBJ1-5 | TRBV23-1 | TRBD1 | ASTGSRDSDSFNQPQH
TRBJ2-7 | TRBV7-9 | TRBD2 | ASSRGLAGLHEQY
TRBJ2-2 | TRBV5-4 | - | ASSLRGASNTGELF
TRBJ2-1 | TRBV7-9 | - | ASSLGGPNEQF
TRBJ2-3 | TRBV6-6 | - | ASSYGQGKTDTQY
TRBJ2-2 | TRBV5-1 | TRBD2 | ASSGLAAGELF
TRBJ1-2 | TRBV2 | - | ASSPYWYGGYT
TRBJ2-3 | TRBV4-2 | TRBD2 | ASSFLGTSGLNPGTDTQY
TRBJ2-7 | TRBV4-2 | - | ASSPAVLAINEQY
TRBJ2-2 | TRBV3-1/TRBV3-2 | TRBD2 | ASSQGEAGASGELF
TRBJ2-1 | TRBV14 | - | ASSYSYNEQF
TRBJ2-5 | TRBV7-2 | TRBD2 | ASGGEAGGRVSQETQY
TRBJ1-3 | TRBV5-5 | TRBD1 | ASRISQGAGNTIY
TRBJ1-6 | TRBV2 | - | ASSPRQNSPLH
TRBJ2-7 | TRBV2 | - | ASGDSASSYEQY
TRBJ2-3 | TRBV7-9 | - | ASTTLGGGTQY
TRBJ2-1 | TRBV24-1 | TRBD2 | ATSLGGVNEQF
TRBJ1-3 | TRBV5-6 | - | ASTLRLQVSGNTIY
TRBJ1-2 | TRBV5-4 | TRBD1 | ASSPQGSYGYT